These 27 T cell receptor beta chains share one sample of origin, sequenced in a study of T-cell memory formation after mild COVID-19. TCRdb recomputed calls from the 5' RACE reads with MiXCR, one row per CDR3 protein. The table has approximately 180,000 distinct CDR3 sequences, about a sixth seen once. Sequenced input: PBMCs or a T cell subset sorted from them (not recorded which). All receptors come from an adult woman who had mild COVID-19 (a few samples of this study predate the infection). Cell type and time point are not known.

This clonotype was seen only a few times. The chain employs TRBV6-1 and TRBJ1-1, with D tentatively TRBD1 (6 bases). The CDR3 has 14 amino acids. With 2 bases removed from V and 8 bases from J, the gap between germline ends came to 15 bases. Germline V gene sequence: CDR1 MNHNS, CDR2 SASEGT. As DNA, the CDR3 is TGTGCCAGCAGTGAAAACCTCCACAGGGTGGAAGCTTTCTTT. Its protein product is CASSENLHRVEAFF.

The chain uses TRBV12-3 or TRBV12-4 and TRBJ2-7; D gene uncertain. V was clipped by 3 bases and J by 6 bases, with 12 bases between them. There are 13 residues in the CDR3. Here the CDR3 reads CASSFGSGGEQYF. CDR3 bases: TGTGCCAGCAGTTTCGGGTCTGGTGGCGAGCAGTACTTC.

In this sample, this clonotype turned up a few times. The chain couples TRBV5-1 to TRBJ2-1; 10 nucleotides match TRBD2. J lost 7 bases, V lost 0 bases, and 7 bases had no gene match. The germline V gene encodes CDR1 SGHRS and CDR2 YFSETQ. The CDR3 sequence is 16 residues long. CDR3 protein: CASSLGVSGGQNEQFF. CDR3 sequence (DNA): TGCGCCAGCAGCTTGGGAGTTAGCGGGGGGCAGAATGAGCAGTTCTTC.

The table lists this clonotype with a few counts. The V and J genes are TRBV12-3 or TRBV12-4 and TRBJ1-5; no clear D gene. CDR3 size: 16 residues. V was cut by 2 bases and J by 2 bases, with 13 bases left in between. The CDR3, as DNA: TGTGCCAGCAGTTTACGAAGGCAGGCGGGCAATCAGCCCCAGCATTTT. It is translated as CASSLRRQAGNQPQHF.

This clonotype has only a few counts. The CDR3, as DNA: TGTGCCAGCTCACCTCACCAGGGACCGCGAGGGGAGCAGTACTTC. This encodes CASSPHQGPRGEQYF. The rearrangement joins TRBV18 to TRBJ2-7, with D perhaps TRBD1 or TRBD2 (5 bases each). Germline assignment: CDR1 KGHSH and CDR2 LQKENI. V shed 3 bases and J shed 7 bases, with 19 bases lying between them. This CDR3 has 15 amino acids.

This clonotype was counted only a few times. The V and J genes are TRBV7-6 and TRBJ2-1; maybe TRBD2 (6 bases). The V end lost 6 bases, the J end lost 5 bases, and 17 bases lay between the germline ends. The CDR3 spans 15 residues. The V gene's germline CDR1 is SGHVS and CDR2 FNYEAQ. The CDR3 DNA reads TGTGCCAGCAGGTTTCGAGGAGGGAGGAACAATGAGCAGTTCTTC. Translating it yields CASRFRGGRNNEQFF.

In this sample, this clonotype turned up many times. The CDR3 is CSVKKMVGGKGFYEQYF. The CDR3 coding sequence is TGCAGCGTTAAAAAAATGGTCGGGGGCAAGGGATTCTACGAGCAGTACTTC. V and J are TRBV29-1 and TRBJ2-7; the D gene could be TRBD1 or TRBD2 (6 bases each). The CDR3 sequence is 17 residues long. The germline CDR1 and CDR2 sequences are SQVTM and ANQGSEA. V was pared by 5 bases and J by 3 bases, with 26 bases between.

This clonotype was counted between two and nine times. CDR3 bases: TGTGCCAGTATGGGGGGACTGACTTACAATGAGCAGTTCTTC. As protein: CASMGGLTYNEQFF. The V gene is TRBV19, the J gene TRBJ2-1; the D gene is possibly TRBD2 (6 bases). V lost 7 bases and J 4 bases, leaving 14 bases between the germline ends. Germline lookup yields CDR1 LNHDA and CDR2 SQIVND (reference sequence). The CDR3 loop spans 14 amino acids.

This clonotype occurred a few times. This chain uses TRBV30 with TRBJ2-7; TRBD2 agrees at 8 bases. The CDR3 has 15 amino acids. The germline V gene encodes CDR1 GTSNPN and CDR2 SVGIG (reference sequence). With V trimmed by 0 bases and J by 2 bases, 6 bases remained unmatched. The DNA of the CDR3 is TGTGCCTGGAGTGTATACGTAGCGGGGCCCTACGAGCAGTACTTC. It encodes CAWSVYVAGPYEQYF.

The V call is TRBV14, the J call TRBJ2-3, with 8 bases identical to TRBD2. CDR1 and CDR2 from the germline V gene are SGHDN and FVKESK. V was clipped by 0 bases and J by 6 bases; unmatched bases: 8. CDR3 length: 16 amino acids. The CDR3 is CASSQDGGGRTDTQYF. For the CDR3, the DNA is TGTGCCAGCAGCCAAGATGGGGGCGGGAGGACCGATACGCAGTATTTT.

This sequence joins TRBV4-3 and TRBJ2-3; 8 bases agree with TRBD2. The CDR3 has 15 amino acids. V lost 0 bases, J lost 10 bases, and 9 bases stayed unmatched. Looked up from germline, CDR1 is LGHNA and CDR2 is YSLEER. The CDR3 loop reads CASSQDRGTRVAQYF. The CDR3 DNA reads TGCGCCAGCAGCCAAGATCGGGGGACTAGAGTTGCGCAGTATTTT.

The count of this clonotype is one. An end of the junction does not agree with germline; a read error may underlie this. The J gene is TRBJ2-1, the V gene TRBV9; the D gene is possibly TRBD2 (6 bases). Germline V gene sequence: CDR1 SGDLS, CDR2 YYNGEE. The CDR3 length is 15 residues. The CDR3, as DNA: TGTGCCAGCAGCCCCGGGACTGTGTCTAGGAATGAGCAGTTATTC. This encodes CASSPGTVSRNEQLF.

This clonotype was seen more than once but under ten times. The chain uses TRBV12-3 or TRBV12-4 and TRBJ1-1; D remains ambiguous. The CDR3 runs 13 residues. The V end was cut by 5 bases, the J end by 3 bases, with 10 bases between. This CDR3 reads CASSPPPYTEAFF. In nucleotides, the CDR3 is TGTGCCAGCAGTCCCCCCCCGTACACTGAAGCTTTCTTT.

This clonotype was found a few times. The chain links TRBV5-1 to TRBJ2-1; D unresolved. The CDR3 sequence is 16 residues long. With 4 bases removed from V and 2 bases from J, the gap between germline ends came to 16 bases. Germline CDR1 SGHRS, CDR2 YFSETQ. The CDR3 sequence is CASSRVPGLTYNEQFF. CDR3 bases: TGCGCCAGCAGCCGCGTACCGGGCCTAACCTACAATGAGCAGTTCTTC.

This clonotype came up many times. An end of the junction differs from the germline gene, which may be a read error. V is TRBV18 and J is TRBJ2-2, with D uncertain. Germline CDR1 KGHSH, CDR2 LQKENI. The length of the CDR3 is 13 residues. CDR3 residues: CASSPANTGELFF. The CDR3 nucleotides are TGCGCCAGCAGCCCCGCGAACACCGGGGAGCTGTTTTTT.

This chain joins TRBV5-1 and TRBJ2-7, with a possible D match to TRBD2 (5 bases). Germline V gives CDR1 SGHRS, CDR2 YFSETQ. The germline V and J ends were trimmed by 5 bases and 0 bases, with 12 bases remaining between them. The CDR3 is 14 residues long. The CDR3 DNA reads as TGCGCCAGCAGTACGGGGTGGGTCTCCTACGAGCAGTACTTC. It is translated as CASSTGWVSYEQYF.

The chain joins TRBV7-3 to TRBJ2-1, with 7 bases that match TRBD2. Trimming took 5 bases from V and 6 from J; bases not matched to a gene: 10. In germline, CDR1 is SGHTA, CDR2 FQGTGA. This CDR3 spans 15 amino acids. The CDR3 DNA reads TGTGCCAGCAGCCTGGGAGGGCCCTTGTCCAATGAGCAGTTCTTC. The encoded protein is CASSLGGPLSNEQFF.

This clonotype was detected only a few times. V gene TRBV5-1 combines with J gene TRBJ2-3; TRBD1 or TRBD2 may be the D gene (5 bases each). Germline lookup yields CDR1 SGHRS and CDR2 YFSETQ. V was trimmed by 3 bases and J by 3 bases, leaving 20 bases between them. CDR3 length: 17 amino acids. The CDR3 reads CASSSDGAGRRTDTQYF. In DNA, the CDR3 is TGCGCCAGCAGCTCGGATGGGGCGGGCCGCCGGACAGATACGCAGTATTTT.

This clonotype was observed a few times. The J gene is TRBJ2-1, the V gene TRBV9; 7 bases agree with TRBD2. The ends lost 3 bases at V and 14 bases at J; junction bases unmatched: 23. Germline-derived CDR1 and CDR2 are SGDLS and YYNGEE. The CDR3 has 17 residues. CDR3 sequence: CASSADWASGLTIKKFF. CDR3 nucleotides: TGTGCCAGCAGCGCCGATTGGGCTAGCGGTTTAACAATAAAGAAGTTCTTC.

The rearrangement uses TRBV13 and TRBJ2-1; D might be TRBD2 (6 bases). The length of the CDR3 is 17 residues. The V end was cut by 0 bases, the J end by 0 bases, with 12 bases between. The germline V gene has CDR1 PRHDT and CDR2 FYEKMQ (reference sequence). CDR3 sequence reads: CASSLGWEVSSYNEQFF. CDR3 DNA sequence: TGTGCCAGCAGCTTAGGGTGGGAGGTTAGCTCCTACAATGAGCAGTTCTTC.

This chain uses TRBV29-1 with TRBJ1-2; D is unclear. The CDR3 spans 9 residues. Germline CDR1 and CDR2: SQVTM and ANQGSEA. V lost 6 bases, J lost 6 bases, and 5 bases lay in between. The CDR3 sequence is CSVSDGYTF. CDR3 in DNA: TGCAGCGTCTCCGATGGCTACACCTTC.

The V call is TRBV28, the J call TRBJ1-1; TRBD1 might be the D (5 bases). Germline V gene lookup returns CDR1 MDHEN and CDR2 SYDVKM. CDR3 size: 14 residues. The germline V and J ends were trimmed by 6 bases and 4 bases, with 15 bases remaining between them. Written as DNA, the CDR3 is TGTGCCAGCAGCCGCAGGGTCGGGGTCACTGAAGCTTTCTTT. It specifies CASSRRVGVTEAFF.

This clonotype was seen only a few times. CDR3 loop: CASSYGVKNTGELFF. Written as DNA, the CDR3 is TGTGCCAGCAGTTATGGGGTGAAGAACACCGGGGAGCTGTTTTTT. The chain joins TRBV6-6 to TRBJ2-2; D not certain. In germline, CDR1 is MNHNY, CDR2 SVGAGI (reference sequence). The CDR3 has 15 residues. V lost 3 bases and J lost 1, with 9 bases in between.

The rearrangement links TRBV25-1 to TRBJ1-2; TRBD1 aligns across 9 bases. This CDR3 is built from 16 residues. J lost 5 bases, V lost 3 bases, and 10 bases had no gene match. Germline loops: CDR1 MGHDK, CDR2 SYGVNS. Here the CDR3 DNA reads TGTGCCAGCAGTGATTTTACCGGACAGGGGTCGTATGGCTACACCTTC. Protein product: CASSDFTGQGSYGYTF.

Only a few counts were recorded for this clonotype. The gene calls are TRBV30 and TRBJ2-3; no firm D call. The germline V gene has CDR1 GTSNPN and CDR2 SVGIG (reference sequence). With 2 bases removed from V and 7 bases from J, the gap between germline ends came to 7 bases. This CDR3 is built from 11 residues. The CDR3 coding sequence is TGTGCCTGGAGTAATAGTAATACGCAGTATTTT. Its protein product is CAWSNSNTQYF.

The rearrangement joins TRBV7-6 to TRBJ2-4; perhaps TRBD2 as D (6 bases). The germline CDR1 and CDR2 sequences are SGHVS and FNYEAQ. This CDR3 is 19 amino acids long. V was clipped by 2 bases and J by 0 bases, with 20 bases between them. CDR3: CASSLSTKGGVGAKNIQYF. The CDR3 DNA sequence: TGTGCCAGCAGCTTAAGTACCAAGGGAGGCGTGGGAGCCAAAAACATTCAGTACTTC.

This clonotype was observed many times. The chain joins TRBV9 to TRBJ2-2; D gene ambiguous. The CDR3 has 13 amino acids. V lost 2 bases and J 0 bases, leaving 2 bases between the germline ends. The germline gives CDR1 SGDLS, CDR2 YYNGEE. The CDR3 bases are TGTGCCAGCAGCGTCCCGAACACCGGGGAGCTGTTTTTT. Protein sequence: CASSVPNTGELFF.